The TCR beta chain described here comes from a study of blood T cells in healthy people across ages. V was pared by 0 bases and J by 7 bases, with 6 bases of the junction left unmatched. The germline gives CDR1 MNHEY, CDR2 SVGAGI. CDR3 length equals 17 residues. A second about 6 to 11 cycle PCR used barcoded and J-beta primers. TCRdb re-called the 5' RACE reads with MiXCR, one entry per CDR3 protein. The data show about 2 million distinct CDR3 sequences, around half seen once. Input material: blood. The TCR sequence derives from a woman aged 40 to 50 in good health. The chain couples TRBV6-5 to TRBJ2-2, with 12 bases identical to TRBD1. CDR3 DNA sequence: TGTGCCAGCAGTTACTCGGGACAGGGGGCCAACGACGGGGAGCTGTTTTTT. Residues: CASSYSGQGANDGELFF.